Sequencing of this T cell receptor (beta chain) was carried out in a study of radiotherapy plus CTLA-4 blockade in lung cancer. Turning to the study itself: Objective responses were observed in 15% to 20% of patients, and disease control was achieved by 30% to 35%. Study-wide results and limits: Following radiotherapy plus ipilimumab, tumor-derived TCR clones expanded in the blood.

Sequencing was performed with immunoSEQ multiplex PCR; in TCRdb, only in-frame clones are kept and a portion is missing. Here the sample spans about 45,000 clones, 70% to 75% being singletons. CTLA-4 blockade with ipilimumab, together with focal radiation, was given to patients with chemo-refractory metastatic non-small-cell lung cancer. The sample holds a few counts of this clone. The antigen is undetermined. V dropped 6 bases and J dropped 4; count of bases not matched to a gene: 8. Germline CDR1 reads MNHEY; CDR2 reads SVGAGI. The CDR3 is made up of 15 amino acids. The receptor comes from a human donor with non-small cell lung cancer who had a complete response to radiotherapy plus ipilimumab. Source: peripheral blood, taken from a patient treated with radiotherapy plus ipilimumab. The rearrangement joins TRBV6-5 to TRBJ1-5, with TRBD1 matching over 8 bases. The CDR3 coding sequence is TGTGCCAGCAGACTGGGACAGGCCTCTAATCAGCCCCAGCATTTT. Protein product: CASRLGQASNQPQHF.